The T cell receptor (beta chain) under discussion was sequenced for a study of blood T cell repertoires in COVID-19. Study-wide background: Researchers got acute and convalescent COVID-19 samples from the United States, Italy and Spain. The cDNA or gDNA used as material had been derived from T cells, B-cell-depleted T cells, or PBMCs.

Clones were read by immunoSEQ multiplex PCR, and TCRdb kept only the in-frame ones, dropping some. The sample consists of roughly 97,000 clones, around three quarters of them appearing once. V was cut by 4 bases and J by 6 bases, with 10 bases left in between. The CDR3 is 13 residues long. Per germline, CDR1 LGHDT and CDR2 YNNKEL (reference sequence). V and J are TRBV3-1 (or the pseudogene TRBV3-2) and TRBJ2-1; a possible D gene is TRBD1 (6 bases). The source is a man between 65 and 80 years old with acute or convalescent COVID-19. What was sequenced was peripheral blood. CDR3 amino acids: CASSPLTGNEQFF. CDR3 coding DNA: TGTGCCAGCAGCCCCCTGACAGGCAATGAGCAGTTCTTC.